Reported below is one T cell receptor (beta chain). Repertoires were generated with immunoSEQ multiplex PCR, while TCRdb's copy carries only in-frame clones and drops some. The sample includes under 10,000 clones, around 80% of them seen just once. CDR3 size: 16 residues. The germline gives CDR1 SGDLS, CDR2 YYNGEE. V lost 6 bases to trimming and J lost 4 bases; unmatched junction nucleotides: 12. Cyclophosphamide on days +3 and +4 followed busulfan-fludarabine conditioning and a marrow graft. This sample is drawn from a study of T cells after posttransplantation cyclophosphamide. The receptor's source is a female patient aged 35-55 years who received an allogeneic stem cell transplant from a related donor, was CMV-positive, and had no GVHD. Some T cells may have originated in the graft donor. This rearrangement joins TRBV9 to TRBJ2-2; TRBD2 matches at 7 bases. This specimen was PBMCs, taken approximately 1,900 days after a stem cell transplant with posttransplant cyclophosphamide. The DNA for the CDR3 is TGTGCCAGCACCCTCACAAGCGGGGTTTCCACCGGGGAGCTGTTTTTT. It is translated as CASTLTSGVSTGELFF.